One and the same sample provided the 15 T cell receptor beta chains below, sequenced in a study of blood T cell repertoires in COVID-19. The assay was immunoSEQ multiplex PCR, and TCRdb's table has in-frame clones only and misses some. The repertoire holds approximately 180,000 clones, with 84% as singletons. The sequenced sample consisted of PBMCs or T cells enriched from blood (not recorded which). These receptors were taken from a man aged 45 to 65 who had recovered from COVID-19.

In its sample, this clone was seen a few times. CDR3 protein: CAIWMAQGDGYTF. The CDR3 DNA reads TGTGCCATCTGGATGGCCCAGGGGGACGGCTACACCTTC. The V and J genes are TRBV10-3 and TRBJ1-2; 7 bases are shared with TRBD1. The CDR3 has 13 amino acids. In germline, CDR1 is ENHRY, CDR2 SYGVKD. The V and J ends lost 8 bases and 8 bases, in that order; junction bases with no gene match: 11.

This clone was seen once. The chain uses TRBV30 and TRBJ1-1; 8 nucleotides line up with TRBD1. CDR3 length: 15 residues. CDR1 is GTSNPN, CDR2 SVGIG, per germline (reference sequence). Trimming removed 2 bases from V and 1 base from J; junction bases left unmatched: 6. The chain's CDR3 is CAWSFTTGANTEAFF. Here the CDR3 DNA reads TGTGCCTGGAGTTTCACGACAGGGGCGAACACTGAAGCTTTCTTT.

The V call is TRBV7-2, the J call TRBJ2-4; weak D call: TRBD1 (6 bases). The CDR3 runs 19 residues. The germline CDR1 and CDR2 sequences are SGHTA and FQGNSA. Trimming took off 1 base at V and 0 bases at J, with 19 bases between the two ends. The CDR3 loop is CASSLGKRTVQLAKNIQYF. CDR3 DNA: TGTGCCAGCAGCTTAGGAAAGCGGACAGTCCAACTAGCCAAAAACATTCAGTACTTC.

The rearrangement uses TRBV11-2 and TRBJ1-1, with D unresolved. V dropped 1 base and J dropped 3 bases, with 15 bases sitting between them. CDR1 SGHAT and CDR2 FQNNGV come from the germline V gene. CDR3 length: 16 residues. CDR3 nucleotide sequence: TGTGCCAGCAGCTTAGGGCAGACAATGGGCCACACTGAAGCTTTCTTT. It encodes CASSLGQTMGHTEAFF.

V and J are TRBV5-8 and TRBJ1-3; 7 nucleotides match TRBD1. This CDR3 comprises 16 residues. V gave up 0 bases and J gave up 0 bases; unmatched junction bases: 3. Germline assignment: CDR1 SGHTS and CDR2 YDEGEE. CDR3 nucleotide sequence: TGTGCCAGCAGCTTGGCGGGACAGATCTCTGGAAACACCATATATTTT. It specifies CASSLAGQISGNTIYF.

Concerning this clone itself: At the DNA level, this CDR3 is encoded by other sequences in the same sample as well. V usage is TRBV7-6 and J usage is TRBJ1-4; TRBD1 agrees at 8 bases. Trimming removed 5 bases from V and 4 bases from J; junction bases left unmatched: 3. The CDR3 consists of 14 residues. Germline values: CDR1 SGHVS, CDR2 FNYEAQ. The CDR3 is CASSRTGRNEKLFF. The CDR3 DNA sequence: TGTGCCAGCAGCCGGACAGGGCGTAATGAAAAACTGTTTTTT.

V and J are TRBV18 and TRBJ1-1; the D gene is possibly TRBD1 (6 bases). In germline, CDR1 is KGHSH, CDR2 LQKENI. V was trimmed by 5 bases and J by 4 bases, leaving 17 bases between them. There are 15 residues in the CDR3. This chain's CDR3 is CASSAEQGIGTEAFF. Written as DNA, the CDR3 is TGTGCCAGCTCAGCAGAACAGGGAATCGGCACTGAAGCTTTCTTT.

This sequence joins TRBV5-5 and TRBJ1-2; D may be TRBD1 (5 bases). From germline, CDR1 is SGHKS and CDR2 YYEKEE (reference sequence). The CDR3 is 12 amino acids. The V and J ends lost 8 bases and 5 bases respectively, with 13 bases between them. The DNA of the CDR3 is TGTGCCAGTTTAGACAGCACTTATGGCTACACCTTC. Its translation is CASLDSTYGYTF.

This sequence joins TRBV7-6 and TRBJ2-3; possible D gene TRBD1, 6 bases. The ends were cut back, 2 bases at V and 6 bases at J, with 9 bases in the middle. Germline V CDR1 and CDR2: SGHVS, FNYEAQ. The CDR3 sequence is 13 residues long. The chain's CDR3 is CASSLRQADTQYF. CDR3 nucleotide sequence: TGTGCCAGCAGCTTAAGACAGGCGGATACGCAGTATTTT.

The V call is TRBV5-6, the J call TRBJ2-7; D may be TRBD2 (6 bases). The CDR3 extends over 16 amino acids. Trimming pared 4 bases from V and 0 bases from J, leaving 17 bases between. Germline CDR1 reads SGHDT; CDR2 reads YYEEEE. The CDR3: CASSTRDSYFSYEQYF. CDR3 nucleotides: TGTGCCAGCAGCACCCGGGACTCCTATTTCTCCTACGAGCAGTACTTC.

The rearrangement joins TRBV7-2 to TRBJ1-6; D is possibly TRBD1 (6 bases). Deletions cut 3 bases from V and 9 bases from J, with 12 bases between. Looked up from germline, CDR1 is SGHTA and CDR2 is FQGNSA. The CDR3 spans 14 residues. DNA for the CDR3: TGTGCCAGCAGCTTGACAGGAGACGGTTCACCCCTCCACTTT. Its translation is CASSLTGDGSPLHF.

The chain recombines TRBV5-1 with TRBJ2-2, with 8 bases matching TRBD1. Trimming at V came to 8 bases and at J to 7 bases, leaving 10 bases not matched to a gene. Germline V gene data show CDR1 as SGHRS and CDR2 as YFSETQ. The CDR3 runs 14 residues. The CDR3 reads CASAGGELSGELFF. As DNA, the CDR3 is TGCGCCAGTGCAGGGGGCGAGCTGAGCGGGGAGCTGTTTTTT. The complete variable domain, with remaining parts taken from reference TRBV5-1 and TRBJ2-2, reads KAGVTQTPRYLIKTRGQQVTLSCSPISGHRSVSWYQQTPGQGLQFLFEYFSETQRNKGNFPGRFSGRQFSNSRSEMNVSTLELGDSALYLCASAGGELSGELFFGEGSRLTVL.

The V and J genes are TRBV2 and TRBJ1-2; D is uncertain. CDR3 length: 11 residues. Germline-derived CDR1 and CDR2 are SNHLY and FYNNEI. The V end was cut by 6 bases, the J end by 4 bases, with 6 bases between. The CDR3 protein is CASSLSYGYTF. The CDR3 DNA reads TGTGCCAGCAGCTTATCCTATGGCTACACCTTC.

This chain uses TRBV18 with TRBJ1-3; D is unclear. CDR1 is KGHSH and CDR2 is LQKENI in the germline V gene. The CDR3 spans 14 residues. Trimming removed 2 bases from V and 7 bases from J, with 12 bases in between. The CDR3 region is CASSPGRQGNTIYF. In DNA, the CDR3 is TGTGCCAGCTCACCAGGGAGACAAGGGAACACCATATATTTT.

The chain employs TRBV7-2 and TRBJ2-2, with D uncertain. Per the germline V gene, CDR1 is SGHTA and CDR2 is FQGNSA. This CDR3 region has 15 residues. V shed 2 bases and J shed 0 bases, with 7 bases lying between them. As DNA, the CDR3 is TGTGCCAGCAGCTTAACTCCTGCGAACACCGGGGAGCTGTTTTTT. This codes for CASSLTPANTGELFF.